These 32 T cell receptor beta chains were all obtained from the same sample, sequenced in a study of blood T cell repertoires in COVID-19 (dated by TCRdb to the early 2020s). The library was generated by the immunoSEQ multiplex PCR assay. What TCRdb holds here is the immuneACCESS table cut down to in-frame rearrangements. Part of the clones is not present; checked against another copy, under half of the missing clones reflect an unresolved V gene, and the others are unexplained. For this sample there are approximately 170,000 clones; approximately 87% appear just once. Of the sample, 4% is held by the ten largest clones. The sequenced sample consisted of peripheral blood. All receptors come from a woman in her seventies with acute or convalescent COVID-19.

This chain connects TRBV3-1 (or the pseudogene TRBV3-2) to TRBJ1-3, with D uncertain. Trimming stripped 7 bases from V and 2 bases from J, with 12 bases between. The CDR3 consists of 14 residues. Germline V lookup: CDR1 LGHDT, CDR2 YNNKEL (reference sequence). CDR3 DNA: TGTGCCAGCACCGGAGGGTACCCTGGAAACACCATATATTTT. Its translation is CASTGGYPGNTIYF.

The chain couples TRBV6-1 to TRBJ1-4; D is unclear. Germline V gives CDR1 MNHNS, CDR2 SASEGT. This CDR3 is built from 12 residues. Trimming took 3 bases from V and 4 from J, leaving 3 bases between them. CDR3 nucleotide sequence: TGTGCCAGCAGTGAGAGTAATGAAAAACTGTTTTTT. It codes for CASSESNEKLFF.

The CDR3 region has the DNA TGCGCCAGCAGCCAAGCCTTAGCGGGAGGTGAGCAGTTCTTC. This gives the protein CASSQALAGGEQFF. This chain connects TRBV4-1 to TRBJ2-1; 10 nucleotides line up with TRBD2. This CDR3 is built from 14 residues. The junction had 3 bases not matched to a gene; V was cut back by 1 base and J by 9 bases. The germline V gene has CDR1 MGHRA and CDR2 YSYEKL.

The CDR3 region has the DNA TGTGCCAGTAGGAAACAGGGGACTCCTGCTAACTATGGCTACACCTTC. This gives the protein CASRKQGTPANYGYTF. V is TRBV19 and J is TRBJ1-2; 7 nucleotides match TRBD1. CDR3 length: 16 amino acids. Germline V lookup: CDR1 LNHDA, CDR2 SQIVND (reference sequence). V dropped 6 bases and J dropped 0; count of bases not matched to a gene: 10.

This chain links TRBV18 with TRBJ1-1; 8 positions match TRBD1. Germline loops: CDR1 KGHSH, CDR2 LQKENI. This CDR3 contains 13 residues. V lost 3 bases to trimming and J lost 4 bases; unmatched junction nucleotides: 1. CDR3 DNA sequence: TGTGCCAGCTCACCGGACAGGGCCACTGAAGCTTTCTTT. Translated: CASSPDRATEAFF.

This chain joins TRBV21-1 and TRBJ1-3; TRBD1 is the table's D call and was not checked against the DNA. TRBV21-1 is shown as a pseudogene. The CDR3 sequence is 19 residues long. CDR3 nucleotide sequence: TGTGCCAGCAGCAAGGTAGGACATTTTCTACCGAGCTCTGGAAACACCATATATTTT. It translates to CASSKVGHFLPSSGNTIYF.

This clone showed up just a few times. The chain combines TRBV2 with TRBJ2-7; D is possibly TRBD2 (6 bases). The V gene lost 4 bases and the J gene lost 5 bases, with 9 bases spanning the gap. The CDR3 has 12 amino acids. Looked up from germline, CDR1 is SNHLY and CDR2 is FYNNEI. The CDR3 region is CASSVGGNEQYF. For the CDR3, the DNA is TGTGCCAGCAGTGTAGGAGGGAACGAGCAGTACTTC.

This clone has a single count. The chain uses TRBV7-2 and TRBJ1-6, with 7 bases lining up with TRBD1. Per the germline V gene, CDR1 is SGHTA and CDR2 is FQGNSA. This CDR3 region has 14 residues. J was trimmed by 7 bases and V by 2 bases; bases with no gene match: 2. The CDR3, as DNA: TGTGCCAGCAGCTTATTACAGGGGAATTCACCCCTCCACTTT. Protein: CASSLLQGNSPLHF.

The chain is built from TRBV27 and TRBJ1-2; TRBD1 matches 12 bases. The CDR3 totals 15 residues. Germline-derived CDR1 and CDR2 are MNHEY and SMNVEV (reference sequence). After removal of 3 bases from V and 3 bases from J, the junction contained 2 bases not matched to a gene. The CDR3, as DNA: TGTGCCAGCAGTTTCGGGACAGGGGGCGACTATGGCTACACCTTC. It yields the protein CASSFGTGGDYGYTF.

The J gene is TRBJ1-2, the V gene TRBV5-1, with 12 bases that match TRBD1. Per the germline V gene, CDR1 is SGHRS and CDR2 is YFSETQ. The length of the CDR3 is 14 residues. After removal of 6 bases from V and 7 bases from J, the junction contained 7 bases not matched to a gene. CDR3 DNA: TGCGCCAGCAACCCGGGACAGGGGGCGGGTGGCTACACCTTC. Protein: CASNPGQGAGGYTF. Complete variable domain (other parts from reference TRBV5-1 and TRBJ1-2): KAGVTQTPRYLIKTRGQQVTLSCSPISGHRSVSWYQQTPGQGLQFLFEYFSETQRNKGNFPGRFSGRQFSNSRSEMNVSTLELGDSALYLCASNPGQGAGGYTFGSGTRLTVV.

In regard to this clone: This specimen includes other DNA sequences encoding the same CDR3. The genes are TRBV19 and TRBJ1-1, with D uncertain. Trimming removed 3 bases from V and 5 bases from J, with 13 bases in between. Germline CDR1 is LNHDA and CDR2 is SQIVND (reference sequence). The CDR3 covers 14 residues. The CDR3 spells CASSITGGRTEAFF. The CDR3, as DNA: TGTGCCAGTAGTATCACTGGAGGAAGGACTGAAGCTTTCTTT.

The J gene is TRBJ2-7, the V gene TRBV7-2, with D hard to call. The V end lost 6 bases, the J end lost 4 bases, and 10 bases lay between the germline ends. The CDR3 is 12 residues long. CDR1 is SGHTA, CDR2 FQGNSA, per germline. CDR3 protein: CASSRLTYEQYF. The CDR3 DNA sequence: TGTGCCAGCAGTCGATTAACTTACGAGCAGTACTTC.

This sequence joins TRBV30 and TRBJ2-7, with 9 bases lining up with TRBD1. Germline CDR1 reads GTSNPN; CDR2 reads SVGIG (reference sequence). The CDR3 is made up of 15 amino acids. The trim removed 5 bases at V and 2 bases at J, leaving 10 bases unmatched. CDR3 in DNA: TGTGCCTGGGGCGGAGACAGGGGGTTTCCCTACGAGCAGTACTTC. Translated, it gives CAWGGDRGFPYEQYF.

The rearrangement links TRBV11-3 to TRBJ2-2; 7 positions agree with TRBD2. Losses at the gene ends were 3 bases for V and 4 bases for J; bases not matched to a gene: 8. The CDR3 covers 16 residues. Germline V lookup: CDR1 SGHNT, CDR2 YENEEA. The CDR3 loop reads CASSFGRLATTGELFF. The CDR3 coding sequence is TGTGCCAGCAGCTTTGGACGACTAGCTACCACCGGGGAGCTGTTTTTT.

V is TRBV6-2 or TRBV6-3 and J is TRBJ2-1; TRBD2 matches 12 bases. The V segment lost 4 bases and the J segment 4 bases; nucleotides outside the gene matches: 8. The CDR3 spans 17 residues. Germline CDR1 MNHEY, CDR2 SVGEGT. CDR3 in amino acids: CASSFGASGGGYNEQFF. The CDR3 nucleotides read TGTGCCAGCAGTTTTGGGGCTAGCGGGGGGGGTTACAATGAGCAGTTCTTC.

This clone occurred once. V and J are TRBV5-4 and TRBJ2-7; D possibly corresponds to TRBD1 (6 bases). V gave up 2 bases and J gave up 4 bases, with 10 bases separating them. The CDR3 length is 13 residues. From germline, CDR1 is SGHNT and CDR2 YYREEE (reference sequence). CDR3 coding DNA: TGTGCCAGCAGCTTAGCAGGGGAATACGAGCAGTACTTC. Its protein product is CASSLAGEYEQYF. Full variable domain (outside the CDR3, taken from reference TRBV5-4 and TRBJ2-7): ETGVTQSPTHLIKTRGQQVTLRCSSQSGHNTVSWYQQALGQGPQFIFQYYREEENGRGNFPPRFSGLQFPNYSSELNVNALELDDSALYLCASSLAGEYEQYFGPGTRLTVT.

The V gene is TRBV5-1, the J gene TRBJ1-6; 9 bases are shared with TRBD1. This CDR3 region has 17 residues. CDR1 and CDR2 from the germline V gene are SGHRS and YFSETQ. After removal of 3 bases from V and 0 bases from J, the junction contained 4 bases not matched to a gene. This CDR3 reads CASSSGQGSSYNSPLHF. CDR3 DNA sequence: TGCGCCAGCAGCTCGGGACAGGGATCCTCCTATAATTCACCCCTCCACTTT.

This sequence joins TRBV29-1 and TRBJ2-3, with D possibly TRBD1 on 6 matching bases. V lost 4 bases and J lost 2, with 10 bases in between. The CDR3 consists of 13 residues. Germline lookup yields CDR1 SQVTM and CDR2 ANQGSEA. The chain's CDR3 is CSVGQGNTDTQYF. The CDR3 bases are TGCAGCGTTGGGCAGGGGAACACAGATACGCAGTATTTT.

V usage is TRBV5-1 and J usage is TRBJ2-3, with D possibly TRBD1 on 6 matching bases. Germline CDR1 and CDR2: SGHRS and YFSETQ. Between the trimmed V and J ends, which lost 1 base and 3 bases, there was a span of 12 bases. The CDR3 extends over 15 amino acids. The CDR3 is CASSLFLQGTDTQYF. The CDR3 bases are TGCGCCAGCAGCTTGTTCTTACAGGGTACAGATACGCAGTATTTT.

The genes are TRBV7-2 and TRBJ1-4; D unresolved. This CDR3 comprises 12 residues. CDR1 and CDR2 from the germline V gene are SGHTA and FQGNSA. Trimming took off 4 bases at V and 7 bases at J, with 7 bases between the two ends. DNA for the CDR3: TGTGCCAGCAGCTCACGGGGTGAAAAACTGTTTTTT. Its protein is CASSSRGEKLFF.

The chain is built from TRBV5-5 and TRBJ1-2, with TRBD1 matching 11 bases. The germline V gene encodes CDR1 SGHKS and CDR2 YYEKEE (reference sequence). The CDR3 has 14 residues. V trimming: 0 bases; J trimming: 8 bases; junction bases outside the gene matches: 3. CDR3 residues: CASSLGTGGQGYTF. CDR3 nucleotides: TGTGCCAGCAGCTTGGGGACAGGGGGCCAAGGCTACACCTTC.

This clone is a singleton in its sample. V and J are TRBV5-1 and TRBJ2-3, with a possible D match to TRBD1 (5 bases). The CDR3 length is 14 residues. The germline V and J ends were trimmed by 3 bases and 4 bases, with 12 bases remaining between them. CDR1 and CDR2 from the germline V gene are SGHRS and YFSETQ. The CDR3 coding sequence is TGCGCCAGCAGCTCAGGGCCAATTCCAGATACGCAGTATTTT. Its protein is CASSSGPIPDTQYF.

The chain recombines TRBV5-5 with TRBJ1-5, with D possibly TRBD1 on 5 matching bases. This CDR3 contains 13 residues. With 2 bases removed from V and 5 bases from J, the gap between germline ends came to 8 bases. Germline assignment: CDR1 SGHKS and CDR2 YYEKEE (reference sequence). For the CDR3, the DNA is TGTGCCAGCAGCTTTCGGGGGGATCAGCCCCAGCATTTT. The encoded protein is CASSFRGDQPQHF.

The chain uses TRBV5-6 and TRBJ2-1; TRBD1 matches at 7 bases. The CDR3 has 15 residues. Germline CDR1 and CDR2: SGHDT and YYEEEE. V dropped 3 bases and J dropped 8; count of bases not matched to a gene: 11. Here the CDR3 DNA reads TGTGCCAGCAGCTATGGGACAGATTCCTTGGATGAGCAGTTCTTC. As protein: CASSYGTDSLDEQFF.

V usage is TRBV5-8 and J usage is TRBJ2-5; perhaps TRBD1 as D (6 bases). Trimming cost V 0 bases and J 4 bases, with 19 bases left between them. CDR1 is SGHTS, CDR2 YDEGEE, per germline. This CDR3 has 17 residues. The CDR3 nucleotides read TGTGCCAGCAGCTTGGATTCGTTAGGGGGTTTACGAGAGACCCAGTACTTC. This gives the protein CASSLDSLGGLRETQYF.

The V and J genes are TRBV7-9 and TRBJ1-2; D unresolved. V lost 3 bases and J lost 7, with 9 bases in between. Germline CDR1 and CDR2: SEHNR and FQNEAQ (reference sequence). The CDR3 has 12 amino acids. For the CDR3, the DNA is TGTGCCAGCAGCTTCGAGGTTCCTGGCTACACCTTC. Protein sequence: CASSFEVPGYTF.

This clone came up a few times. The chain joins TRBV14 to TRBJ1-3; TRBD1 aligns across 9 bases. The CDR3 is made up of 16 amino acids. The germline gives CDR1 SGHDN, CDR2 FVKESK. V shed 1 base, J shed 4 bases, and the junction held 5 bases outside the gene matches. The CDR3 DNA reads TGTGCCAGCAGCCAAGCGGGGACAGGGTTCGGAAACACCATATATTTT. Its protein is CASSQAGTGFGNTIYF. Together with reference TRBV14 and TRBJ1-3, the CDR3 gives the full variable domain: EAGVTQFPSHSVIEKGQTVTLRCDPISGHDNLYWYRRVMGKEIKFLLHFVKESKQDESGMPNNRFLAERTGGTYSTLKVQPAELEDSGVYFCASSQAGTGFGNTIYFGEGSWLTVV.

The chain recombines TRBV20-1 with TRBJ2-3; 7 bases align to TRBD2. After removal of 3 bases from V and 3 bases from J, the junction contained 12 bases not matched to a gene. From germline, CDR1 is DFQATT and CDR2 SNEGSKA (reference sequence). The CDR3 runs 16 residues. The CDR3 DNA reads as TGCAGTGCTAGTCACTGGTCAGCGGGAAGTACAGATACGCAGTATTTT. It specifies CSASHWSAGSTDTQYF.

V gene TRBV30 combines with J gene TRBJ2-7; 7 bases align to TRBD2. CDR3 length equals 13 residues. Germline V gives CDR1 GTSNPN, CDR2 SVGIG (reference sequence). The V and J ends lost 2 bases and 3 bases, in that order; junction bases with no gene match: 4. This CDR3 reads CAWSRGEGYEQYF. DNA for the CDR3: TGTGCCTGGAGTCGGGGGGAGGGCTACGAGCAGTACTTC.

This chain connects TRBV19 to TRBJ1-1; 8 bases match TRBD1. V was pared by 9 bases and J by 3 bases, with 6 bases of the junction left unmatched. CDR1 and CDR2 from the germline V gene are LNHDA and SQIVND (reference sequence). The CDR3 sequence is 13 residues long. The CDR3: CASSTGVDTEAFF. CDR3 DNA sequence: TGTGCCAGCTCGACAGGGGTCGACACTGAAGCTTTCTTT.

This chain uses TRBV6-5 with TRBJ2-7, with 7 positions matching TRBD1. Germline-derived CDR1 and CDR2 are MNHEY and SVGAGI. This CDR3 spans 14 amino acids. J gave up 5 bases and V 7 bases, and 11 bases lay outside the gene matches. This CDR3 reads CASKREGAGDEQYF. The DNA of the CDR3 is TGTGCCAGCAAAAGAGAGGGGGCCGGGGACGAGCAGTACTTC.

The rearrangement uses TRBV5-6 and TRBJ1-1; 7 bases match TRBD1. Germline-derived CDR1 and CDR2 are SGHDT and YYEEEE. This CDR3 has 12 residues. After removal of 7 bases from V and 4 bases from J, the junction contained 4 bases not matched to a gene. The DNA of the CDR3 is TGTGCCAGCCGGGACAGACTCACTGAAGCTTTCTTT. It yields the protein CASRDRLTEAFF.